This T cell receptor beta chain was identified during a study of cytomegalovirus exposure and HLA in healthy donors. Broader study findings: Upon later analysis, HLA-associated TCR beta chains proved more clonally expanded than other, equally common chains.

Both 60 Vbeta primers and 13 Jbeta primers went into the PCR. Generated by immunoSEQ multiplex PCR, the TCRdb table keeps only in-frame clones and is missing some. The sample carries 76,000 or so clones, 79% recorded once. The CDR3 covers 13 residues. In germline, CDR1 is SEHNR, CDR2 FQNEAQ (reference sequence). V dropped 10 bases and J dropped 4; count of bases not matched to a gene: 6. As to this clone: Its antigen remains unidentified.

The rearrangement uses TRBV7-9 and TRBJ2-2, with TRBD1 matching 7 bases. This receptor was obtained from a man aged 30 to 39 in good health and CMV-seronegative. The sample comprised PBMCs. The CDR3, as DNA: TGTGCCACCACCGGGACAGTCACCGGGGAGCTGTTTTTT. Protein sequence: CATTGTVTGELFF.